The rows below give T cell receptor beta chains drawn from one sample of a study of T cells in localized non-small cell lung cancer. Only in-frame clones appear in the TCRdb table, and some are missing; sequencing was by immunoSEQ multiplex PCR. The profile covers around 21,000 clones, with 85% to 90% appearing a single time and about 14% taken by the ten largest. The sample was peripheral blood, taken before any cancer treatment. The receptors shown here come from a male donor at least 60 years old with stage I lung adenocarcinoma. CDR3s include the opening cysteine and the closing phenylalanine or tryptophan. Fields, in order: clone size, CDR3 length, V gene, D gene, J gene, CDR3 protein, CDR3 DNA. The D gene is left open where the match is weak. Where a row states a size, it is once, few, many or the class of an expanded clone; other rows omit it.

.	15	TRBV15	.	TRBJ2-7	CATSRVAGTGYEQYF	TGTGCCACCAGCAGAGTGGCGGGGACGGGGTACGAGCAGTACTTC
.	16	TRBV7-2	.	TRBJ1-1	CASSLDLAGGNTEAFF	TGTGCCAGCAGCTTAGATTTAGCGGGGGGCAACACTGAAGCTTTCTTT
.	14	TRBV30	TRBD1	TRBJ1-6	CAWSLGQGARPLHF	TGTGCCTGGAGTCTCGGACAGGGGGCAAGGCCCCTCCACTTT
.	15	TRBV21-1	.	TRBJ1-1	CASSDNTGENTEAFF	TGTGCCAGCAGCGACAATACGGGGGAGAACACTGAAGCTTTCTTT
.	13	TRBV6-6	.	TRBJ2-5	CASSPNRNLAQYF	TGTGCCAGCAGTCCGAACAGGAACTTGGCCCAGTACTTC
.	15	TRBV15	.	TRBJ2-3	CATSSVTSRTDTQYF	TGTGCCACCAGCAGTGTCACTAGCAGGACAGATACGCAGTATTTT
.	14	TRBV6-6	TRBD1	TRBJ2-7	CASSYGQGDYEQYF	TGTGCCAGCAGTTACGGGCAGGGGGACTACGAGCAGTACTTC
.	14	TRBV7-2	TRBD1	TRBJ1-6	CASSFTGEGSPLHF	TGTGCCAGCAGTTTTACAGGGGAGGGTTCACCCCTCCACTTT
.	13	TRBV7-3	.	TRBJ2-2	CASSLRSTGELFF	TGTGCCAGCAGCTTAAGATCCACCGGGGAGCTGTTTTTT
.	14	TRBV7-2	TRBD2	TRBJ2-5	CASSLNGGEETQYF	TGTGCCAGCAGCTTAAACGGGGGGGAGGAGACCCAGTACTTC
.	13	TRBV5-1	.	TRBJ2-7	CASRRGEDYEQYF	TGCGCCAGCCGACGAGGGGAGGACTACGAGCAGTACTTC
.	16	TRBV4-3	TRBD1	TRBJ2-7	CASSQDQGTGFYEQYF	TGCGCCAGCAGCCAAGATCAGGGGACAGGGTTCTACGAGCAGTACTTC
once	16	TRBV5-6	.	TRBJ2-1	CASSLRRDSFYNEQFF	TGTGCCAGCAGCCTACGCCGGGACTCCTTCTACAATGAGCAGTTCTTC
.	14	TRBV7-2	TRBD1	TRBJ2-7	CASSSGTGIYEQYF	TGTGCCAGCAGCTCCGGGACAGGAATCTACGAGCAGTACTTC
.	15	TRBV10-3	.	TRBJ1-6	CAISERKGDSSPLHF	TGTGCCATCAGTGAGCGGAAAGGCGATTCATCACCCCTCCACTTT
.	14	TRBV27	TRBD1	TRBJ2-7	CASRRQGSSYEQYF	TGTGCCAGCAGGAGACAGGGAAGCTCCTACGAGCAGTACTTC
.	13	TRBV6-1	.	TRBJ2-7	CASSGGTGYEQYF	TGTGCCAGCAGTGGGGGGACGGGCTACGAGCAGTACTTC
.	17	TRBV14	TRBD1	TRBJ2-2	CASSRIRDRGNTGELFF	TGTGCCAGCAGCCGGATCCGGGACAGGGGAAACACCGGGGAGCTGTTTTTT
.	19	TRBV7-6	TRBD2	TRBJ2-3	CASSSGISGGRAVGDTQYF	TGTGCCAGCAGCTCGGGTATATCGGGCGGGAGGGCCGTAGGCGATACGCAGTATTTT
.	12	TRBV28	.	TRBJ1-2	CASSLMGGGYTF	TGTGCCAGCAGTTTAATGGGGGGTGGCTACACCTTC
.	13	TRBV2	.	TRBJ1-1	CARSRDRNTEAFF	TGTGCCAGGTCCCGGGACCGGAACACTGAAGCTTTCTTT
.	15	TRBV5-1	.	TRBJ1-1	CASSLAGGVGTEAFF	TGCGCCAGCAGCTTGGCCGGCGGGGTCGGTACTGAAGCTTTCTTT
.	14	TRBV29-1	.	TRBJ2-3	CSVDPQPGLDTQYF	TGCAGCGTAGACCCCCAACCGGGACTGGATACGCAGTATTTT
.	14	TRBV7-9	.	TRBJ1-4	CASTRGASNEKLFF	TGTGCCAGCACCCGGGGGGCCAGTAATGAAAAACTGTTTTTT
.	16	TRBV7-3	TRBD1	TRBJ2-1	CASRPTGGPAYNEQFF	TGTGCCAGCAGACCTACAGGGGGACCGGCCTACAATGAGCAGTTCTTC
.	15	TRBV6-1	TRBD2	TRBJ2-3	CASSGQRGVTDTQYF	TGTGCCAGCAGTGGGCAGCGGGGGGTAACAGATACGCAGTATTTT
.	15	TRBV28	TRBD2	TRBJ2-7	CASRVTSGRAYEQYF	TGTGCCAGCAGAGTTACTAGCGGGAGGGCCTACGAGCAGTACTTC
.	16	TRBV6-5	.	TRBJ2-2	CASSFGQFGTTGELFF	TGTGCCAGCAGTTTTGGACAGTTTGGGACCACCGGGGAGCTGTTTTTT
.	18	TRBV6-4	TRBD2	TRBJ2-3	CASSHFNLAGDSTDTQYF	TGTGCCAGCAGCCACTTCAACCTAGCGGGAGACAGCACAGATACGCAGTATTTT
.	13	TRBV30	.	TRBJ2-3	CAWSTLSADTQYF	TGTGCCTGGAGTACGCTCTCGGCAGATACGCAGTATTTT
.	11	TRBV30	.	TRBJ1-1	CGAEWDTEAFF	TGTGGTGCCGAGTGGGACACTGAAGCTTTCTTT
.	14	TRBV2	.	TRBJ1-1	CASSVGRQNTEAFF	TGTGCCAGCAGTGTTGGGCGGCAGAACACTGAAGCTTTCTTT
.	15	TRBV7-2	.	TRBJ2-3	CASSLGGGFTDTQYF	TGTGCCAGCAGCTTAGGGGGAGGCTTCACAGATACGCAGTATTTT
.	15	TRBV7-2	.	TRBJ1-6	CASSLDGDYNSPLHF	TGTGCCAGCAGCTTAGACGGTGACTACAATTCACCCCTCCACTTT
.	15	TRBV11-2	TRBD1	TRBJ2-7	CASSSAAQGAQKQYF	TGTGCCAGCAGCTCCGCCGCCCAGGGGGCGCAAAAGCAGTACTTC
once	15	TRBV4-1	.	TRBJ2-5	CASSQAELIQETQYF	TGCGCCAGCAGCCAAGCAGAGCTAATCCAAGAGACCCAGTACTTC
.	13	TRBV6-1	.	TRBJ2-5	CASSEGARETQYF	TGTGCCAGCAGTGAGGGTGCCAGGGAGACCCAGTACTTC
.	15	TRBV2	.	TRBJ2-1	CASGGRGSSYNEQFF	TGTGCCAGCGGGGGGCGGGGAAGCTCCTACAATGAGCAGTTCTTC
.	14	TRBV7-2	.	TRBJ2-5	CASSFQGGQETQYF	TGTGCCAGCAGCTTTCAAGGGGGCCAAGAGACCCAGTACTTC
.	17	TRBV5-1	.	TRBJ2-6	CASSLEPGGPGANVLTF	TGCGCCAGCAGCTTGGAACCCGGGGGTCCTGGGGCCAACGTCCTGACTTTC
.	17	TRBV28	TRBD1	TRBJ1-5	CASSSPGQGAARQPQHF	TGTGCCAGCAGCTCCCCAGGACAGGGAGCCGCTCGACAGCCCCAGCATTTT
.	14	TRBV7-7	.	TRBJ2-3	CASSPTAGGDTQYF	TGTGCTAGCAGCCCGACGGCTGGAGGCGATACGCAGTATTTT
.	16	TRBV19	TRBD1	TRBJ1-5	CASSTHGQGSDQPQHF	TGTGCCAGTAGTACCCACGGACAGGGATCAGATCAGCCCCAGCATTTT
.	14	TRBV19	.	TRBJ2-2	CASSMDGGTGELFF	TGTGCCAGTAGTATGGACGGCGGGACCGGGGAGCTGTTTTTT
.	14	TRBV7-9	.	TRBJ1-1	CASSLDPGGTEAFF	TGTGCCAGCAGCTTAGATCCGGGTGGCACTGAAGCTTTCTTT
.	13	TRBV7-2	.	TRBJ1-5	CASSLPQGQPQHF	TGTGCCAGCAGCTTACCGCAAGGCCAGCCCCAGCATTTT
.	15	TRBV25-1	.	TRBJ1-3	CASSEPGLSGNTIYF	TGTGCCAGCAGTGAACCCGGGCTCTCTGGAAACACCATATATTTT
.	15	TRBV7-2	.	TRBJ2-7	CASSTSLRSGTGQYF	TGTGCCAGCAGCACCTCCTTAAGGTCAGGGACTGGGCAGTACTTC
.	12	TRBV10-1	TRBD1	TRBJ1-1	CASSPGTGKAFF	TGCGCCAGCAGTCCCGGGACAGGGAAAGCTTTCTTT
.	14	TRBV28	TRBD1	TRBJ1-1	CASSPGQSFTEAFF	TGTGCCAGCAGCCCGGGACAGAGCTTTACTGAAGCTTTCTTT
.	13	TRBV2	.	TRBJ1-3	CASSQGSGNTIYF	TGTGCCAGCAGTCAGGGCTCTGGAAACACCATATATTTT
.	13	TRBV30	.	TRBJ1-5	CAWSEDSNQPQHF	TGTGCCTGGTCCGAAGATAGCAATCAGCCCCAGCATTTT
.	13	TRBV28	TRBD2	TRBJ2-7	CASSWGGSYEQYF	TGTGCCAGCAGTTGGGGGGGATCCTACGAGCAGTACTTC